The rows below give T cell receptor beta chains drawn from one sample of a study of shared clonotypes between healthy human individuals. The repertoire was sequenced with immunoSEQ multiplex PCR; TCRdb's copy has only in-frame clones and lacks some. The repertoire has millions of clones, roughly 94% of them found once; the top ten carry 0.13%. Sequencing used naive CD4+ T cells sorted from blood. The source of these receptors is a man aged 18-30 years in good health. The CDR3 runs from the conserved cysteine through the conserved F or W. Fields, in order: V gene, CDR3 length, J gene, CDR3 protein.

TRBV6-5,12,TRBJ1-6,CASRTANSPLHF
TRBV27,17,TRBJ2-5,CASSLSGLAGVEETQYF
TRBV30,12,TRBJ2-7,CASGGRRNEQYF
TRBV5-1,16,TRBJ2-5,CASSSQAVSPEETQYF
TRBV11-2,16,TRBJ1-6,CASSPGTGSHNSPLHF
TRBV4-1,16,TRBJ1-2,CASSQDSLDRTPRYTF
TRBV6-5,14,TRBJ1-2,CASRSSDRRYGYTF
TRBV7-9,13,TRBJ2-7,CASSPVDFYEQYF
TRBV28,12,TRBJ2-7,CASSLWGAKQYF
TRBV29-1,13,TRBJ1-1,CSVVKPLNTEAFF
TRBV10-3,13,TRBJ2-7,CAISVGTGGVGYF
TRBV5-6,16,TRBJ2-1,CASSALGQGQYNEQFF
TRBV29-1,14,TRBJ2-3,CSVQGAESTDTQYF
TRBV11-3,14,TRBJ2-3,CASSLDWGAGTQYF
TRBV2,15,TRBJ2-3,CASSATSGSSDTQYF
TRBV7-2,16,TRBJ2-7,CASSLDSGGVPYEQYF
TRBV18,14,TRBJ1-1,CASSPTGVGAEAFF
TRBV7-9,13,TRBJ1-2,CASSSTGVDGYTF
TRBV7-9,16,TRBJ1-4,CASSLARTGWEEKLFF
TRBV10-3,14,TRBJ1-6,CAIRPGQVNSPLHF
TRBV18,15,TRBJ2-2,CASSSAVLNTGELFF
TRBV30,15,TRBJ1-3,CAWSVQRSSGNTIYF
TRBV30,13,TRBJ1-6,CAWSPEDNSPLHF
TRBV25-1,14,TRBJ2-2,CASRGQGRIGELFF
TRBV10-3,11,TRBJ2-7,CASRGFSEQYF
TRBV18,13,TRBJ2-7,CASSPGATYEQYF
TRBV6-1,13,TRBJ2-7,CAVPGTSLYEQYF
TRBV7-6,13,TRBJ1-1,CASSPGMNTEAFF
TRBV5-1,15,TRBJ1-6,CASSPGTGSNSPLHF
TRBV6-5,15,TRBJ2-7,CASSSRYVTGDEQYF
TRBV30,11,TRBJ2-3,CAWASTDTQYF
TRBV2,16,TRBJ2-7,CASSEGSGQTYYEQYF
TRBV28,14,TRBJ1-2,CASSFNRGLGGYTF
TRBV28,15,TRBJ2-1,CASSLPGTGSSEQFF
TRBV7-8,13,TRBJ1-2,CASSEQGALGYTF
TRBV30,14,TRBJ1-6,CAWSIDRGNSPLHF
TRBV5-4,16,TRBJ1-6,CASRPDGASYNSPLHF
TRBV10-3,14,TRBJ1-2,CAITRDRTNYGYTF
TRBV6-1,15,TRBJ2-1,CASRLAGASYNEQFF
TRBV28,14,TRBJ2-1,CASHGDRGHNEQFF
TRBV10-3,14,TRBJ1-1,CAISDSYRGTEAFF
TRBV30,11,TRBJ2-1,CAWRSITEQFF
TRBV7-9,13,TRBJ2-7,CASSLLPTYEQYF
TRBV2,15,TRBJ1-5,CASLPGPAGNQPQHF
TRBV19,13,TRBJ1-1,CASSPTQGPEAFF
TRBV2,14,TRBJ2-3,CASRSGPQGDTQYF
TRBV27,15,TRBJ1-6,CASSSDIGIGSPLHF
TRBV11-2,15,TRBJ2-3,CASSYPGLVLNTQYF
TRBV18,15,TRBJ2-7,CASSPPGQGNYEQYF
TRBV7-3,13,TRBJ2-2,CASSLGSTGELFF
TRBV11-2,14,TRBJ1-4,CASSVSLGNEKLFF